This TCR beta chain comes out of a study of shared clonotypes between healthy human individuals. Study at large: CD4 naive and CD4 memory each took three plates per donor, while CD8 naive took two and CD8 memory one. Whole-study findings and limits: Investigators expected sequencing depth to affect clonotype sharing among donors.

The V and J ends lost 6 bases and 0 bases, in that order; junction bases with no gene match: 10. This CDR3 contains 18 residues. Germline assignment: CDR1 MNHEY and CDR2 SMNVEV (reference sequence). As concerns this clone: Its antigen is not identified.

Once extracted for a subset, genomic DNA was divided evenly among several immunoSEQ plates. Measured with immunoSEQ multiplex PCR; TCRdb has only the in-frame clones, and not every one. The sample carries 1,400,000 or so clones, 97% to 99% recorded once. The sample comprised naive CD4+ T cells sorted from blood. Subset meaning: CD45RA+ positively selected. This TCR was recovered from a man between 25 and 39 years old in good health. The V call is TRBV27, the J call TRBJ2-3; 12 bases map to TRBD2. CDR3 bases: TGTGCCAGCAGATCAAGGCCGACTAGCGGGAGTAGCACAGATACGCAGTATTTT. This gives the protein CASRSRPTSGSSTDTQYF.